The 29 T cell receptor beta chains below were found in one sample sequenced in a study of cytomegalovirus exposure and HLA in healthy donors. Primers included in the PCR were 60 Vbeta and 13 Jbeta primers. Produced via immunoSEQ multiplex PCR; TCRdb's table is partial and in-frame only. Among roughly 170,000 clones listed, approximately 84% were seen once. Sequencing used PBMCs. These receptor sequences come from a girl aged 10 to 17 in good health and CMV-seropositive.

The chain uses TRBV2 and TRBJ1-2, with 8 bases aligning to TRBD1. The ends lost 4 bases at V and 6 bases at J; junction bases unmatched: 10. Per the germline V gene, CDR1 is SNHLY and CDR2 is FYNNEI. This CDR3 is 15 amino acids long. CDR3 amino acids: CASSALSGTGNGYTF. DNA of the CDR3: TGTGCCAGCAGTGCATTATCCGGGACAGGAAATGGCTACACCTTC.

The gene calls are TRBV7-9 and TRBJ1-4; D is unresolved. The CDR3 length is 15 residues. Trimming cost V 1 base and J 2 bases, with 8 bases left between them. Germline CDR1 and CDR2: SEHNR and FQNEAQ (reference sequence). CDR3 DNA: TGTGCCAGCAGCTTAGGTCTTATCACTAATGAAAAACTGTTTTTT. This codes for CASSLGLITNEKLFF.

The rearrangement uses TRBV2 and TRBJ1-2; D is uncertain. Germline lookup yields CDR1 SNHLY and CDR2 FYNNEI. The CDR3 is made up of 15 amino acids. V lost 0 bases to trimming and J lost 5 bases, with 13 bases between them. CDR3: CASSEALLEIYGYTF. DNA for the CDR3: TGTGCCAGCAGTGAAGCGCTATTAGAAATATATGGCTACACCTTC.

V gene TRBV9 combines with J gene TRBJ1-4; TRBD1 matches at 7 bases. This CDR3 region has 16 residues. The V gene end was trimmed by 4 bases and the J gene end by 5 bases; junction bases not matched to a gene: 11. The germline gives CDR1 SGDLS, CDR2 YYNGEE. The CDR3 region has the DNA TGTGCCAGCAGCCCGAGAACCGGGACAGAGAATGAAAAACTGTTTTTT. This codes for CASSPRTGTENEKLFF.

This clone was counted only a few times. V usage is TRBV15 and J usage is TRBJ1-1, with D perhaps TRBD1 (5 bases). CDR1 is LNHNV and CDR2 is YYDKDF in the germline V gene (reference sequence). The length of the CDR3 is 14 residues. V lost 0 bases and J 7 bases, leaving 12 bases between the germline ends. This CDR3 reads CATSRDYDTGEAFF. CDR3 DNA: TGTGCCACCAGCAGAGATTACGACACAGGTGAAGCTTTCTTT.

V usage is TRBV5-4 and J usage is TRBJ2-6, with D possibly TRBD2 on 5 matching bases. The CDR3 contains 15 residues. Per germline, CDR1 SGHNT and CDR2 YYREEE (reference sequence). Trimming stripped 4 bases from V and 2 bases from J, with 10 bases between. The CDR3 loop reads CASSKGSTGANVLTF. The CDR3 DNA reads TGTGCCAGCAGCAAAGGGAGTACTGGGGCCAACGTCCTGACTTTC.

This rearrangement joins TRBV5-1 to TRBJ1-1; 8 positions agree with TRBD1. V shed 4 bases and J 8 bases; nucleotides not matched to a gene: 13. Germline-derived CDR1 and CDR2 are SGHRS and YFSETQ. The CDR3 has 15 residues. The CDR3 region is CASSGGTGQLREAFF. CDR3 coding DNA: TGCGCCAGCAGCGGAGGGACAGGACAACTTCGGGAAGCTTTCTTT.

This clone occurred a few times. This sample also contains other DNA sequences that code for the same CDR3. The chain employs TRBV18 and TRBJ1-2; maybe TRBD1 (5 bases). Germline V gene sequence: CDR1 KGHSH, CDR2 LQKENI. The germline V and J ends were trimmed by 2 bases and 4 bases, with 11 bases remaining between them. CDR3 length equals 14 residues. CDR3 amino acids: CASSPGTGSYGYTF. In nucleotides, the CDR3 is TGTGCCAGCTCACCAGGCACAGGCTCCTATGGCTACACCTTC.

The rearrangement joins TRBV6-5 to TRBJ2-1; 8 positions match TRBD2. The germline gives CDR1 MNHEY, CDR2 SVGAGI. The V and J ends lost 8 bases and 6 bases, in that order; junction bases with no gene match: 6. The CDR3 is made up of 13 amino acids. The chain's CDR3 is CASGRGGGNEQFF. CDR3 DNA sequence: TGTGCCAGCGGCCGGGGGGGCGGCAATGAGCAGTTCTTC.

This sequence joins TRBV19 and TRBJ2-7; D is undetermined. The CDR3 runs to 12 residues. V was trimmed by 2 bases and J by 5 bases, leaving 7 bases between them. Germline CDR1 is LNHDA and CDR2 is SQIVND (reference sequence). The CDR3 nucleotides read TGTGCCAGTAGTATATCAGGAAACGAGCAGTACTTC. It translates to CASSISGNEQYF.

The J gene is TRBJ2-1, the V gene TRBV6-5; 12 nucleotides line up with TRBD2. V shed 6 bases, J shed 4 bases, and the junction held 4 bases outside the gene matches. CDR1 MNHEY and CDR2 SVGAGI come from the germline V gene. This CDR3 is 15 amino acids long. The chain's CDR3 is CASSLTSGGYNEQFF. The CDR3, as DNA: TGTGCCAGCAGCCTGACTAGCGGGGGATACAATGAGCAGTTCTTC.

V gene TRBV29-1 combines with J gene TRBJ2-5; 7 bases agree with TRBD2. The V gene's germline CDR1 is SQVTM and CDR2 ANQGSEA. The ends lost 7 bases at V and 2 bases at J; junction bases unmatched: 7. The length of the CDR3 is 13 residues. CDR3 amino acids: CSGGGSPQETQYF. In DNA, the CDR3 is TGCAGCGGGGGGGGATCCCCTCAAGAGACCCAGTACTTC.

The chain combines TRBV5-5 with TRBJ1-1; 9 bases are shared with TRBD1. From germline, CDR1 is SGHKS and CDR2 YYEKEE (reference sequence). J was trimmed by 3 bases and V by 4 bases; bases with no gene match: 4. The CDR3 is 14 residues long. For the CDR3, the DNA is TGTGCCAGCAGCAAGGGACAGGGAGACACTGAAGCTTTCTTT. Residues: CASSKGQGDTEAFF.

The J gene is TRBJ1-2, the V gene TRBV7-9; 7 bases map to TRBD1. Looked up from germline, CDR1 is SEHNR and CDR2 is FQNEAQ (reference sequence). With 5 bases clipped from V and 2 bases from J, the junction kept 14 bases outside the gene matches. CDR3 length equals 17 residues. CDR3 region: CASSPELYEGANYGYTF. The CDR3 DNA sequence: TGTGCCAGCAGCCCCGAGCTTTACGAGGGGGCGAACTATGGCTACACCTTC.

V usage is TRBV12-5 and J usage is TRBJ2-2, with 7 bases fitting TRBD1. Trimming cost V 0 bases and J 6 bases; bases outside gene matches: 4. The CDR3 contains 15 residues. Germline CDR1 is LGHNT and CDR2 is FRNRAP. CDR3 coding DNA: TGTGCTAGTGGTTTGGTACAGGGGACGTCCGGGGAGCTGTTTTTT. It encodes CASGLVQGTSGELFF.

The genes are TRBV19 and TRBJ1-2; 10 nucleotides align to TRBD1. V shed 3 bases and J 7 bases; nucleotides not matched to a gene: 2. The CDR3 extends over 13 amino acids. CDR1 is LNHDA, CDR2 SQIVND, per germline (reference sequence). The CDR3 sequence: CASSMRDRGGYTF. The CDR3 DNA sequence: TGTGCCAGTAGTATGCGGGACAGGGGTGGCTACACCTTC. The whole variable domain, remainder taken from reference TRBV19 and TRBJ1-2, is DGGITQSPKYLFRKEGQNVTLSCEQNLNHDAMYWYRQDPGQGLRLIYYSQIVNDFQKGDIAEGYSVSREKKESFPLTVTSAQKNPTAFYLCASSMRDRGGYTFGSGTRLTVV.

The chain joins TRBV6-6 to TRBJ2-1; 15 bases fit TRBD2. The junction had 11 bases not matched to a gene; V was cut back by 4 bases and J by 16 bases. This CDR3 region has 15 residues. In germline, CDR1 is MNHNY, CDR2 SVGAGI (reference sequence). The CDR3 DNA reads TGTGCCAGCAGTTTTCCGGGACTAGCGGGGGGTTGGTCCTTCTTC. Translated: CASSFPGLAGGWSFF.

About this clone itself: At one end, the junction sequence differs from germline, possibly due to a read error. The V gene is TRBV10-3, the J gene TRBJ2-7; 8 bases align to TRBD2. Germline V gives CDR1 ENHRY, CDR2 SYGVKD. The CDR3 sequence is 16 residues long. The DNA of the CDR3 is TGTGCCATCAGACGGATCGGACTAGCCCTCCCCTACGAGCAGTGCTTC. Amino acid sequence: CAIRRIGLALPYEQCF.

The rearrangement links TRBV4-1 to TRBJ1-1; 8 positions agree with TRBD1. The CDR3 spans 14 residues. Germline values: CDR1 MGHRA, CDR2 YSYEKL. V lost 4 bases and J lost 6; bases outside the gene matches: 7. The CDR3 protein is CASSLIDRGAEAFF. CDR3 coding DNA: TGCGCCAGCAGCCTAATAGACAGGGGAGCTGAAGCTTTCTTT.

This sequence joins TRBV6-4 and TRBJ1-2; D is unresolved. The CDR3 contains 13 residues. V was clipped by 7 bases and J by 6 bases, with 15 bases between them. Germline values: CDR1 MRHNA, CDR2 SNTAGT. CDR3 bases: TGTGCCAGCATCAAAAGGTGGGCCCATGGCTACACCTTC. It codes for CASIKRWAHGYTF.

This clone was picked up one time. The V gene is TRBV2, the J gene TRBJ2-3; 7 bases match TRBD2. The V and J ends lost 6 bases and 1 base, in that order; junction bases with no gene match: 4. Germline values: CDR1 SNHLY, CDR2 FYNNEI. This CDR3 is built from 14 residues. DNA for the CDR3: TGTGCCAGCAGAAGACTAGCCGGCACAGATACGCAGTATTTT. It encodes CASRRLAGTDTQYF.

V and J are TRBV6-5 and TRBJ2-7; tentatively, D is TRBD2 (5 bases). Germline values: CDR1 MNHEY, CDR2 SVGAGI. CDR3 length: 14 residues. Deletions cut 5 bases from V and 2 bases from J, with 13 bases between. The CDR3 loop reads CASSDPGNPYEQYF. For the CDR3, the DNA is TGTGCCAGCAGTGACCCCGGGAATCCCTACGAGCAGTACTTC.

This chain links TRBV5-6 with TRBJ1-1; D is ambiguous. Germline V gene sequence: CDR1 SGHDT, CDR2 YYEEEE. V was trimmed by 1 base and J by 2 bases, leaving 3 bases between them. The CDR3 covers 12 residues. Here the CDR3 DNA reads TGTGCCAGCAGCTTGATAAACACTGAAGCTTTCTTT. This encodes CASSLINTEAFF.

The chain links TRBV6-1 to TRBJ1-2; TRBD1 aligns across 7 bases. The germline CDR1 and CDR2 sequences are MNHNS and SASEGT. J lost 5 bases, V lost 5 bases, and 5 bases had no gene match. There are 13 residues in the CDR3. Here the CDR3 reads CASSPRTGYGYTF. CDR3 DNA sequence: TGTGCCAGCAGTCCACGGACAGGTTATGGCTACACCTTC.

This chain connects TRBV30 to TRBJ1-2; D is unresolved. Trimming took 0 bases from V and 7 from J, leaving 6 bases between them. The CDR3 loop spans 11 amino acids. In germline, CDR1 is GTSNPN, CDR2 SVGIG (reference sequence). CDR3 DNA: TGTGCCTGGAGTGTGGCTGCTGGCTACACCTTC. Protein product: CAWSVAAGYTF.

CDR3 nucleotide sequence: TGTGCCTGGAGGGAAGAAAGAGAGGTGAGAAAGACTGAAGCTTTCTTT. Translated: CAWREEREVRKTEAFF. J is TRBJ1-1 and V is TRBV30; D is unresolved. The V end lost 3 bases, the J end lost 5 bases, and 22 bases lay between the germline ends. This CDR3 is built from 16 residues. CDR1 and CDR2 (germline): GTSNPN, SVGIG (reference sequence). The complete variable domain, with remaining parts taken from reference TRBV30 and TRBJ1-1, reads SQTIHQWPATLVQPVGSPLSLECTVEGTSNPNLYWYRQAAGRGLQLLFYSVGIGQISSEVPQNLSASRPQDRQFILSSKKLLLSDSGFYLCAWREEREVRKTEAFFGQGTRLTVV.

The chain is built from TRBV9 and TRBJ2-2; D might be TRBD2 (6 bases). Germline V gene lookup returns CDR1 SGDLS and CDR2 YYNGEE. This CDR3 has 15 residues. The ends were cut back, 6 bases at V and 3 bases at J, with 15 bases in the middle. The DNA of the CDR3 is TGTGCCAGCATGGCGGGGAGCACGGACACCGGGGAGCTGTTTTTT. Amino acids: CASMAGSTDTGELFF.

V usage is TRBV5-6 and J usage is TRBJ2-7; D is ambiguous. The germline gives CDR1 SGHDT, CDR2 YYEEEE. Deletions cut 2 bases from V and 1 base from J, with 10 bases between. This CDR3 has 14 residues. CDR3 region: CASSLPGESYEQYF. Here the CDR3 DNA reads TGTGCCAGCAGCTTACCCGGAGAATCCTACGAGCAGTACTTC.

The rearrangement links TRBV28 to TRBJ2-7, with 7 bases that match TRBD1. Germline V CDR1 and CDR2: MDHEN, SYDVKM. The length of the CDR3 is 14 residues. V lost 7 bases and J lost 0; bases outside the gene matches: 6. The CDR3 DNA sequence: TGTGCCAGCAACGACAGGGCCCACTCCTACGAGCAGTACTTC. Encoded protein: CASNDRAHSYEQYF. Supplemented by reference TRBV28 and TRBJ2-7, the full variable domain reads DVKVTQSSRYLVKRTGEKVFLECVQDMDHENMFWYRQDPGLGLRLIYFSYDVKMKEKGDIPEGYSVSREKKERFSLILESASTNQTSMYLCASNDRAHSYEQYFGPGTRLTVT.